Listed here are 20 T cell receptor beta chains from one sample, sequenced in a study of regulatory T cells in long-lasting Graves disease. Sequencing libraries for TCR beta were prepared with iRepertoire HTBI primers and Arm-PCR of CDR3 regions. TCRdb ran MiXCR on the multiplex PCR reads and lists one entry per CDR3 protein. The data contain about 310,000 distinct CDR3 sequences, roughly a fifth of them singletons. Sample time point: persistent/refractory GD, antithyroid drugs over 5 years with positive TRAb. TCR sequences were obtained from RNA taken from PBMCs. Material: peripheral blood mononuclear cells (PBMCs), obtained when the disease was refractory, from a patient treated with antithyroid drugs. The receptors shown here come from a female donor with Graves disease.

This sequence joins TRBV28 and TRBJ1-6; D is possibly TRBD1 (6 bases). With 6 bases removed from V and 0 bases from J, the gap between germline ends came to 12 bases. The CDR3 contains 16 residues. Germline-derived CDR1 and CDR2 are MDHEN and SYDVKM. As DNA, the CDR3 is TGTGCCAGCAGCCGGACAGTGAGCTCCTATAATTCACCCCTCCACTTT. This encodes CASSRTVSSYNSPLHF.

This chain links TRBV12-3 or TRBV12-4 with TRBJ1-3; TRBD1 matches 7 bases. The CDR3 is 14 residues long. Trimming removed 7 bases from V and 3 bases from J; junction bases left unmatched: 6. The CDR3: CASTLQGFGNTIYF. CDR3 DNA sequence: TGTGCCAGCACCCTACAGGGGTTTGGAAACACCATATATTTT.

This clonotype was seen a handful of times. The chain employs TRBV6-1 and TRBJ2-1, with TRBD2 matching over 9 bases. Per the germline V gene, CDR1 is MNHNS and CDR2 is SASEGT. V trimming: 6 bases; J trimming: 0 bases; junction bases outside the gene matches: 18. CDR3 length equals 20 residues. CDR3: CASSRLGREGRMSSYNEQFF. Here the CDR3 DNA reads TGTGCCAGCAGCCGCCTAGGGCGGGAGGGCCGGATGAGCTCCTACAATGAGCAGTTCTTC.

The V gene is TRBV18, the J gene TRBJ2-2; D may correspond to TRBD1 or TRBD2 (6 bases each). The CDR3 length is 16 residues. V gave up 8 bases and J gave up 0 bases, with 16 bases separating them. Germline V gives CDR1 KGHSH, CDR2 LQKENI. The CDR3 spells CASHRGRGANTGELFF. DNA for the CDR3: TGTGCCAGCCACCGGGGGCGGGGCGCGAACACCGGGGAGCTGTTTTTT.

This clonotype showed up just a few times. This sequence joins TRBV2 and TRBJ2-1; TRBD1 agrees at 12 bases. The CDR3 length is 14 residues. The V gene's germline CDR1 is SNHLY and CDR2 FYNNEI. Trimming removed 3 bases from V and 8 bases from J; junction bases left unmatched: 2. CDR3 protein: CASSEGQGAYEQFF. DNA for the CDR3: TGTGCCAGCAGTGAGGGACAGGGGGCTTATGAGCAGTTCTTC.

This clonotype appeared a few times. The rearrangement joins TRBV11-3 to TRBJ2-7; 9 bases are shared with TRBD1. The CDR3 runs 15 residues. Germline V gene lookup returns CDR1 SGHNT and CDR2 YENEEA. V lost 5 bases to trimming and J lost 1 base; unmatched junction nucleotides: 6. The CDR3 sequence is CASSHGGTGSYEQYF. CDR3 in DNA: TGTGCCAGCAGCCACGGGGGGACAGGGTCCTACGAGCAGTACTTC. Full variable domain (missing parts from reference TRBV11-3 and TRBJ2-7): EAGVVQSPRYKIIEKKQPVAFWCNPISGHNTLYWYLQNLGQGPELLIRYENEEAVDDSQLPKDRFSAERLKGVDSTLKIQPAELGDSAVYLCASSHGGTGSYEQYFGPGTRLTVT.

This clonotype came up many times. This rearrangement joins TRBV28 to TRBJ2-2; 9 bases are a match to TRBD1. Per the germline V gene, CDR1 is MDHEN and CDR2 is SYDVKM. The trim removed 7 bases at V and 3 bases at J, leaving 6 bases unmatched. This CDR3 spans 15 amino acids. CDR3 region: CASNSGTGHTGELFF. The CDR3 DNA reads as TGTGCCAGCAACTCCGGGACAGGGCACACCGGGGAGCTGTTTTTT.

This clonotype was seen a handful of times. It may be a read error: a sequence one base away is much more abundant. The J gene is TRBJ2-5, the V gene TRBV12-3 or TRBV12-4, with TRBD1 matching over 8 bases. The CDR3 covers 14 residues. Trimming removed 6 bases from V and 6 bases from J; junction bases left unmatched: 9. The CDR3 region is CASSWGQAAQTQYF. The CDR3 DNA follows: TGTGCCAGCAGCTGGGGACAGGCTGCACAGACCCAGTACTTC.

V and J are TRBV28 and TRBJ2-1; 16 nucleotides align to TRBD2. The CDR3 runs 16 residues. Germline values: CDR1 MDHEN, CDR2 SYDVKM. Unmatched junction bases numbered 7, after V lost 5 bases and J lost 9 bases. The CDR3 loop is CASSTGTSGRAPEQFF. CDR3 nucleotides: TGTGCCAGCAGTACAGGGACTAGCGGGAGGGCCCCTGAGCAGTTCTTC.

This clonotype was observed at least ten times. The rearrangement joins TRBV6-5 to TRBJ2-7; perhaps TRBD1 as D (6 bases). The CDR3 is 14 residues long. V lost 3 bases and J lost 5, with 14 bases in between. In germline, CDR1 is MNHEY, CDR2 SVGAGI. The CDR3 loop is CASSYKQGVNEQYF. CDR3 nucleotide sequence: TGTGCCAGCAGTTATAAACAGGGTGTAAACGAGCAGTACTTC.

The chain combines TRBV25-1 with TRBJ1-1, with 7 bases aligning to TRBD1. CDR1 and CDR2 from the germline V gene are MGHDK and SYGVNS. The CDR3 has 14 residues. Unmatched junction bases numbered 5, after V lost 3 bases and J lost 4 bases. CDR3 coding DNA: TGTGCCAGCAGTGATAAGACAGGGTTCACTGAAGCTTTCTTT. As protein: CASSDKTGFTEAFF. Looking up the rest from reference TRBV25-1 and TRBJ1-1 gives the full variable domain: EADIYQTPRYLVIGTGKKITLECSQTMGHDKMYWYQQDPGMELHLIHYSYGVNSTEKGDLSSESTVSRIRTEHFPLTLESARPSHTSQYLCASSDKTGFTEAFFGQGTRLTVV.

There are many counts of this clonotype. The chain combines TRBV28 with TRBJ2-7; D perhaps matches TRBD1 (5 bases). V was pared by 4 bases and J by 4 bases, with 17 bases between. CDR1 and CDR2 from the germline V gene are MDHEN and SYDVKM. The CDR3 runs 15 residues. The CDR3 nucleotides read TGTGCCAGCAGTTCGCAGGGAAACCCAACTTACGAGCAGTACTTC. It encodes CASSSQGNPTYEQYF. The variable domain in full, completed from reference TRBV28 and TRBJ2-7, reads DVKVTQSSRYLVKRTGEKVFLECVQDMDHENMFWYRQDPGLGLRLIYFSYDVKMKEKGDIPEGYSVSREKKERFSLILESASTNQTSMYLCASSSQGNPTYEQYFGPGTRLTVT.

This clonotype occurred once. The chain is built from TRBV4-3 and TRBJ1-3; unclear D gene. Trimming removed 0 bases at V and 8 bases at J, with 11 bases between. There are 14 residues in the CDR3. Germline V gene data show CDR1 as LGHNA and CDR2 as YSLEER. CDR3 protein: CASSQDWQVDTIYF. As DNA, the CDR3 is TGCGCCAGCAGCCAAGATTGGCAGGTGGACACCATATATTTT.

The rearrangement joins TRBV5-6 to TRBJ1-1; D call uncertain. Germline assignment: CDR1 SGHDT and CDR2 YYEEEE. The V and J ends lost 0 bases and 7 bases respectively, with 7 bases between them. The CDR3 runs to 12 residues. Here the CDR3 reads CASSLGPGEAFF. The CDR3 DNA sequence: TGTGCCAGCAGCTTGGGTCCGGGTGAAGCTTTCTTT. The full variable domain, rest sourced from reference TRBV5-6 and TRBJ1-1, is DAGVTQSPTHLIKTRGQQVTLRCSPKSGHDTVSWYQQALGQGPQFIFQYYEEEERQRGNFPDRFSGHQFPNYSSELNVNALLLGDSALYLCASSLGPGEAFFGQGTRLTVV.

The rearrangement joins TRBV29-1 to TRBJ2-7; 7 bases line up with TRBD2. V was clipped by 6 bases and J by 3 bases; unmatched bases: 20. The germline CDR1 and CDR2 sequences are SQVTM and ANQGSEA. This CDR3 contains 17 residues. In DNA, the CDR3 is TGCAGCGTCCCGGGACTACGATCGGGATTGAGGCTCTACGAGCAGTACTTC. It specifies CSVPGLRSGLRLYEQYF.

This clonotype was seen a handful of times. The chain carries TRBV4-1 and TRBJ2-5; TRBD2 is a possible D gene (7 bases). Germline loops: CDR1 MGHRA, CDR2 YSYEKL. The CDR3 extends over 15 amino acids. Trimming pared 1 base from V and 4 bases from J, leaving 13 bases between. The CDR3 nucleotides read TGCGCCAGCAGCCAAGGGGCGGGGGCGGGAGAGACCCAGTACTTC. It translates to CASSQGAGAGETQYF.

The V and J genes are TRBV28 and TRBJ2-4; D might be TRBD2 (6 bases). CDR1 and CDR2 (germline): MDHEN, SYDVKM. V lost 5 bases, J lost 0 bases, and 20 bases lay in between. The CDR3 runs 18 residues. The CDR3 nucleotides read TGTGCCAGCAGTCCAAAGGGGATGAGGGGACTAGCCAAAAACATTCAGTACTTC. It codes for CASSPKGMRGLAKNIQYF.

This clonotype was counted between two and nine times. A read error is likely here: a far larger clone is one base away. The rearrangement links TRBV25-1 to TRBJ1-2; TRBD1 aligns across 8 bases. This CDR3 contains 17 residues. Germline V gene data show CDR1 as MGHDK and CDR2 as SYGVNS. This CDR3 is CASSQAGTGYGRYGHTF. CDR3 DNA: TGTGCCAGCAGTCAGGCGGGGACAGGATACGGCCGATATGGCCACACCTTC.

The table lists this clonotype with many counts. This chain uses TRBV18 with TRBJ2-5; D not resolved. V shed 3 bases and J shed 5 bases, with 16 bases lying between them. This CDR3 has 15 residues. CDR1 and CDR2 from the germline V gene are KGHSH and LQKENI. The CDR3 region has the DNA TGTGCCAGCTCACCCCAGGAATTTGCGCGGGAGACCCAGTACTTC. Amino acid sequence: CASSPQEFARETQYF.

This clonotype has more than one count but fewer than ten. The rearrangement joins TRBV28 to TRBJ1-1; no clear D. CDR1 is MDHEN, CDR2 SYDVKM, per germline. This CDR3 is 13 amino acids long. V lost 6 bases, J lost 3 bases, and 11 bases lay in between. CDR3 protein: CASRLQVHTEAFF. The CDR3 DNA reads TGTGCCAGCAGACTTCAGGTTCACACTGAAGCTTTCTTT. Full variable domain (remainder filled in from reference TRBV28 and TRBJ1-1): DVKVTQSSRYLVKRTGEKVFLECVQDMDHENMFWYRQDPGLGLRLIYFSYDVKMKEKGDIPEGYSVSREKKERFSLILESASTNQTSMYLCASRLQVHTEAFFGQGTRLTVV.